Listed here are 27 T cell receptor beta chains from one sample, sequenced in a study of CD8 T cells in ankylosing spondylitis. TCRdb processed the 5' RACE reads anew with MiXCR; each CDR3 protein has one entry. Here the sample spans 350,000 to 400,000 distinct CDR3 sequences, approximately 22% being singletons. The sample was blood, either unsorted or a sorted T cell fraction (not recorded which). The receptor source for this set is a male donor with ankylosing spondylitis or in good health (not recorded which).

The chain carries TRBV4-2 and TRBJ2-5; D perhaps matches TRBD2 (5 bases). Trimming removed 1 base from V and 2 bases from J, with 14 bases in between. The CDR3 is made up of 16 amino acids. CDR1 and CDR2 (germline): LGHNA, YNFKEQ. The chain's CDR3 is CASSQVLGGGQETQYF. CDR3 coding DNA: TGTGCCAGCAGCCAAGTTCTAGGCGGCGGGCAAGAGACCCAGTACTTC.

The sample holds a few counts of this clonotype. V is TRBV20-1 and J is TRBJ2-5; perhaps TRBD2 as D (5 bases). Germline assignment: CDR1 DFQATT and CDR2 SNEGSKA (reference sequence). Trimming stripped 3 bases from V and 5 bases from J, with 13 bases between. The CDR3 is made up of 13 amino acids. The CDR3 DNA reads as TGCAGTGCTAGGCCTATTGGGAGCGAGACCCAGTACTTC. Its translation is CSARPIGSETQYF.

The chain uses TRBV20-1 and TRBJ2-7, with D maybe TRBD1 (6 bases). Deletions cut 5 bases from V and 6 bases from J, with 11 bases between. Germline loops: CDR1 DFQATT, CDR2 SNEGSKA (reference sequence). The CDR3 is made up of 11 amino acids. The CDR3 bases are TGCAGTGCTCCGCAGGGGTTCGAGCAGTACTTC. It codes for CSAPQGFEQYF.

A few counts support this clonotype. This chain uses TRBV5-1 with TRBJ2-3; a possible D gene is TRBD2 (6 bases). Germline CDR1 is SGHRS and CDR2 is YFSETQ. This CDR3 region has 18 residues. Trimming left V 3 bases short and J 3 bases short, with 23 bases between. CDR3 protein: CASSYHSIYGGPTDTQYF. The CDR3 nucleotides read TGCGCCAGCAGCTACCATTCCATATACGGGGGACCAACAGATACGCAGTATTTT.

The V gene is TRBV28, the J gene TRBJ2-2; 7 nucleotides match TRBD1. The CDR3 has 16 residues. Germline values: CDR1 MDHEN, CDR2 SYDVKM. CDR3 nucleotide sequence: TGTGTCGCCCCCCGAAACAGGGGAGATCGCACCGGGGAGCTGTTTTTT. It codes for CVAPRNRGDRTGELFF.

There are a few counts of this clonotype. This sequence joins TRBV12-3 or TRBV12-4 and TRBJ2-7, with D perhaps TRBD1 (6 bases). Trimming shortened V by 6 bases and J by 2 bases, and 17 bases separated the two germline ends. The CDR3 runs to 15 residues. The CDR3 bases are TGTGCCAGCAGACGCACGACAGGTCATCCCTACGAGCAGTACTTC. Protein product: CASRRTTGHPYEQYF.

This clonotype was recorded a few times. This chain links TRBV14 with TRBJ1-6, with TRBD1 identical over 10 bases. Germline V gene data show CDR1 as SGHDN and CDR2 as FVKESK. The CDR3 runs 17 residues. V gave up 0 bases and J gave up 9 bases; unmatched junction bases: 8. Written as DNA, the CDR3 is TGTGCCAGCAGCCAAGATGGACGGACAGGGGGGGGTTCACCCCTCCACTTT. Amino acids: CASSQDGRTGGGSPLHF.

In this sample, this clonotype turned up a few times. In DNA form, the CDR3 reads TGTGCCAGCAGCGTAGGCGGTGGGGGAAACTACAATGAGCAGTTCTTC. Its translation is CASSVGGGGNYNEQFF. The chain couples TRBV9 to TRBJ2-1, with D perhaps assigned TRBD1 or TRBD2 (5 bases each). V was trimmed by 0 bases and J by 3 bases, leaving 13 bases between them. CDR1 is SGDLS, CDR2 YYNGEE, per germline. CDR3 size: 16 residues.

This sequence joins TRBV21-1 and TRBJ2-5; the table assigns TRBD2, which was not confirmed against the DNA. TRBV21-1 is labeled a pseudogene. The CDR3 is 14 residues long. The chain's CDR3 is CASSPLEERETQYF. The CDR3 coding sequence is TGTGCCAGCAGCCCTCTGGAGGAGCGAGAGACCCAGTACTTC.

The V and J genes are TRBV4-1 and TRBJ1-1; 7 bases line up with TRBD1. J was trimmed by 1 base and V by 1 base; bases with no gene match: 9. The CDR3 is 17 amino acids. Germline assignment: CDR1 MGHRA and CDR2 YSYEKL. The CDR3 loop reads CASSQVTGEVGNTEAFF. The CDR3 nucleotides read TGCGCCAGCAGCCAAGTTACAGGGGAGGTAGGGAACACTGAAGCTTTCTTT.

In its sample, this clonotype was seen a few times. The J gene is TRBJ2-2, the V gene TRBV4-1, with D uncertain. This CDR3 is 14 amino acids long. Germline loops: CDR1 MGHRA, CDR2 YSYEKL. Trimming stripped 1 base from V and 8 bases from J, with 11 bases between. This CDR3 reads CASSQVDGFGELFF. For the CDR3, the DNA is TGCGCCAGCAGCCAAGTGGATGGGTTTGGGGAGCTGTTTTTT.

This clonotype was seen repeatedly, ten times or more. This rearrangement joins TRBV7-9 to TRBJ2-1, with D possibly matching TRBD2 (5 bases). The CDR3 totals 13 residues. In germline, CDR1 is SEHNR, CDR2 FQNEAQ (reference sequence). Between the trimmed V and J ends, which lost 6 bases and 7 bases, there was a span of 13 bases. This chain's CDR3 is CASRFGLTNEQFF. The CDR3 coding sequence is TGTGCCAGCAGATTCGGACTGACTAATGAGCAGTTCTTC.

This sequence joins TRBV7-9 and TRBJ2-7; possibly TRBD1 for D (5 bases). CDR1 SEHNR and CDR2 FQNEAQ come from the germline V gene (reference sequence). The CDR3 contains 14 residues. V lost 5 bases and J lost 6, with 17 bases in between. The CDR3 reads CASSPRERGSEQYF. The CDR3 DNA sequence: TGTGCCAGCAGCCCCCGCGAAAGGGGTTCCGAGCAGTACTTC.

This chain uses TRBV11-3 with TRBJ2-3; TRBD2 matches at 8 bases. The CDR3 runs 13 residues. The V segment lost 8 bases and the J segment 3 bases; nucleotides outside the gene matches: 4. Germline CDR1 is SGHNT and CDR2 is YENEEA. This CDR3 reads CASAGGTTDTQYF. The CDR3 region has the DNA TGTGCCAGCGCGGGGGGCACTACAGATACGCAGTATTTT.

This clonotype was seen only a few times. The CDR3 sequence is CASGSTGGLPYNEQFF. CDR3 bases: TGCGCCAGCGGGTCCACGGGGGGCCTCCCCTACAATGAGCAGTTCTTC. V and J are TRBV10-2 and TRBJ2-1, with a possible D match to TRBD2 (7 bases). V was pared by 8 bases and J by 2 bases, with 19 bases between. This CDR3 region has 16 residues. Looked up from germline, CDR1 is WSHSY and CDR2 is SAAADI.

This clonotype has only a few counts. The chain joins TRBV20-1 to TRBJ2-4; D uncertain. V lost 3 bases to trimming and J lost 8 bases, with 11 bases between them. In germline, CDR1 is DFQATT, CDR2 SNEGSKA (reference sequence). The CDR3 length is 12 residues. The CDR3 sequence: CSASPTRDIQYF. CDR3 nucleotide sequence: TGCAGTGCTAGCCCAACAAGGGACATTCAGTACTTC.

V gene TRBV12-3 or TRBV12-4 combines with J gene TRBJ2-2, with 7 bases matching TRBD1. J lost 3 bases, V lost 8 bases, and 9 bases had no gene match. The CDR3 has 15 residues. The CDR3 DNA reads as TGTGCCAGCCGCAAAGGGACAGAACACACCGGGGAGCTGTTTTTT. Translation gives CASRKGTEHTGELFF.

In DNA, the CDR3 is TGTGCCAGCAGTCTCAGGGGAGTGAACACTGAAGCTTTCTTT. Its translation: CASSLRGVNTEAFF. The gene calls are TRBV6-1 and TRBJ1-1; D might be TRBD1 (6 bases). V shed 5 bases and J shed 0 bases, with 10 bases lying between them. From germline, CDR1 is MNHNS and CDR2 SASEGT. This CDR3 contains 14 residues.

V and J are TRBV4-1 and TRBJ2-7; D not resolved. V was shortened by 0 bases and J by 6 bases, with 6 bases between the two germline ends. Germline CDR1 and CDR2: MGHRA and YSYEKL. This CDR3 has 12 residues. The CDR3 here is CASSQDLSEQYF. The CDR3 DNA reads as TGCGCCAGCAGCCAAGATTTAAGCGAGCAGTACTTC.

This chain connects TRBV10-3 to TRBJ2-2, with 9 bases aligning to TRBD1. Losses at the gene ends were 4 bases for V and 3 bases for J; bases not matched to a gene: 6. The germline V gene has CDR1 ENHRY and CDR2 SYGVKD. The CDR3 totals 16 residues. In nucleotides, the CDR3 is TGTGCCATCAGTGTCGACAGGGGGTCGTACACCGGGGAGCTGTTTTTT. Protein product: CAISVDRGSYTGELFF.

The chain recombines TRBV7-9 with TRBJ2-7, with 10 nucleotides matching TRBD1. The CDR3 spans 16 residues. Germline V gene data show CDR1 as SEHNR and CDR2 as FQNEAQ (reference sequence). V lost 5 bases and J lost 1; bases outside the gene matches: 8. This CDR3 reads CASSHPPGQGSYEQYF. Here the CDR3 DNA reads TGTGCCAGCAGCCATCCCCCGGGACAGGGGTCCTACGAGCAGTACTTC.

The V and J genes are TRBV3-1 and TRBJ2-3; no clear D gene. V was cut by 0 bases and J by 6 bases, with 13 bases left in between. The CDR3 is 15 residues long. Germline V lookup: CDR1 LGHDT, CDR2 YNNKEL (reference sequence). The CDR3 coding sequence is TGTGCCAGCAGCCAAGATCAACCCGTTGGGGATACGCAGTATTTT. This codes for CASSQDQPVGDTQYF.

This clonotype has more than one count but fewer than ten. Here the CDR3 DNA reads TGCGCCAGCAGCCAAGATCAGGGGATAAACCGGGTAGAGACCCAGTACTTC. Protein sequence: CASSQDQGINRVETQYF. The rearrangement joins TRBV4-1 to TRBJ2-5; a possible D gene is TRBD1 (6 bases). Germline lookup yields CDR1 MGHRA and CDR2 YSYEKL. The V end was cut by 0 bases, the J end by 4 bases, with 18 bases between. The CDR3 has 17 residues.

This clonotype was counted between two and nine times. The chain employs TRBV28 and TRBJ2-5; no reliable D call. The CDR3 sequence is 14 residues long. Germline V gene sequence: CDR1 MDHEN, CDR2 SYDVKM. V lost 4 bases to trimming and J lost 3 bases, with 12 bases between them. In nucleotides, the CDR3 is TGTGCCAGCAGTTCCTCCGTGGCAAAAGAGACCCAGTACTTC. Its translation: CASSSSVAKETQYF.

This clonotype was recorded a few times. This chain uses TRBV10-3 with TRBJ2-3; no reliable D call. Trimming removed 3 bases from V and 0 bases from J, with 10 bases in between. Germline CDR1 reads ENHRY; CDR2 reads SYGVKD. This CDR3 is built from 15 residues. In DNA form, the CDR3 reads TGTGCCATCAGTGAAAAACTAACCAGCACAGATACGCAGTATTTT. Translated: CAISEKLTSTDTQYF.

This CDR3 reads CASSLVTPGELFF. The CDR3 DNA is TGTGCCAGCAGCTTAGTAACGCCCGGGGAGCTGTTTTTT. The rearrangement links TRBV7-9 to TRBJ2-2; D gene unclear. V was clipped by 1 base and J by 6 bases, with 6 bases between them. Germline V lookup: CDR1 SEHNR, CDR2 FQNEAQ (reference sequence). The CDR3 is 13 residues long.

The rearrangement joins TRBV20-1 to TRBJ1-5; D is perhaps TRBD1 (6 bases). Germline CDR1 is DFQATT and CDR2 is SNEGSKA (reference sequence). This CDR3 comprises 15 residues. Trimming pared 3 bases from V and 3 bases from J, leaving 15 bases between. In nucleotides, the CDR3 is TGCAGTGCTAGGGCACAGGGATTGTTCAATCAGCCCCAGCATTTT. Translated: CSARAQGLFNQPQHF.